This TCR beta chain was profiled in a study of beta chain features in type 1 diabetes. Germline loops: CDR1 SGDLS, CDR2 YYNGEE. Trimming removed 5 bases from V and 0 bases from J, with 11 bases in between. This CDR3 is 14 amino acids long. Since all of the isolated RNA was reverse transcribed, expressed TCRB transcripts were what got sequenced. Some clones are missing from TCRdb's copy, which holds only in-frame ones; the method was immunoSEQ multiplex PCR. Among 350,000 to 400,000 clones listed, more than 13% were seen once. Sequencing used naive CD4+ T cells from blood. The chain carries TRBV9 and TRBJ1-1; D is undetermined. The source of this sequence is a woman in her late teens or twenties in good health. CDR3 sequence: CASRVGPMNTEAFF. CDR3 in DNA: TGTGCCAGCAGGGTGGGCCCCATGAACACTGAAGCTTTCTTT.